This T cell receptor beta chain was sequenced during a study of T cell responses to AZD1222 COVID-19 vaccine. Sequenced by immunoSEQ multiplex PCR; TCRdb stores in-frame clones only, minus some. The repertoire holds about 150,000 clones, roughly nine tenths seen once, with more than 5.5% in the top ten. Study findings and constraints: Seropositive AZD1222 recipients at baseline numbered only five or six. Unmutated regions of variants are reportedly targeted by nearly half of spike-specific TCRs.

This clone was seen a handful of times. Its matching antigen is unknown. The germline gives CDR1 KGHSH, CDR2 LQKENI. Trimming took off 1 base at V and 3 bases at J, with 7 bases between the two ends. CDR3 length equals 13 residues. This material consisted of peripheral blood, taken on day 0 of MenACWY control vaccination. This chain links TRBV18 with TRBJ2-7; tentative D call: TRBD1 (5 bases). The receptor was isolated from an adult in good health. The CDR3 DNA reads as TGTGCCAGCTCACCACGGCAGGGCTACGAGCAGTACTTC. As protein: CASSPRQGYEQYF. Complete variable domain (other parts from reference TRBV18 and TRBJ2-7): NAGVMQNPRHLVRRRGQEARLRCSPMKGHSHVYWYRQLPEEGLKFMVYLQKENIIDESGMPKERFSAEFPKEGPSILRIQQVVRGDSAAYFCASSPRQGYEQYFGPGTRLTVT.